This T cell receptor (beta chain) was found in a study of T cells in Graves' hyperthyroidism and ophthalmopathy. The table lists this clonotype with many counts. Its antigen is unidentified. Amplification of TCR beta CDR3 regions was performed using RNA transcripts as template. In the first-round RT-PCR of the TCR CDR3, the HTBI primer set was used. Via MiXCR, TCRdb re-called the multiplex PCR reads, giving one row per CDR3 protein. The sample holds around 290,000 distinct CDR3 sequences, about 14% seen once. Patients aged 18 to 65 had newly diagnosed hyperthyroidism of under 2 months' duration. Uncontrolled infection, other autoimmune disease, pregnancy and lactation each barred patients from inclusion. Diagnoses were made from clinical symptoms, serum measures (thyroxine and TRAb), thyroid ultrasound and orbital computed tomography. Findings and caveats of the study: The majority of expanded thyroid clonotypes above 0.001 also appeared in blood.

Germline loops: CDR1 SGHTA, CDR2 FQGNSA. Trimming removed 4 bases at V and 1 base at J, with 7 bases between. CDR3 length: 14 residues. The material sequenced was blood. The V call is TRBV7-2, the J call TRBJ2-2, with D uncertain. This receptor was taken from a woman in her twenties or thirties with Graves' hyperthyroidism that later progressed to Graves' ophthalmopathy. CDR3 sequence: CASSSWGNTGELFF. DNA for the CDR3: TGTGCCAGCAGCTCTTGGGGGAACACCGGGGAGCTGTTTTTT.